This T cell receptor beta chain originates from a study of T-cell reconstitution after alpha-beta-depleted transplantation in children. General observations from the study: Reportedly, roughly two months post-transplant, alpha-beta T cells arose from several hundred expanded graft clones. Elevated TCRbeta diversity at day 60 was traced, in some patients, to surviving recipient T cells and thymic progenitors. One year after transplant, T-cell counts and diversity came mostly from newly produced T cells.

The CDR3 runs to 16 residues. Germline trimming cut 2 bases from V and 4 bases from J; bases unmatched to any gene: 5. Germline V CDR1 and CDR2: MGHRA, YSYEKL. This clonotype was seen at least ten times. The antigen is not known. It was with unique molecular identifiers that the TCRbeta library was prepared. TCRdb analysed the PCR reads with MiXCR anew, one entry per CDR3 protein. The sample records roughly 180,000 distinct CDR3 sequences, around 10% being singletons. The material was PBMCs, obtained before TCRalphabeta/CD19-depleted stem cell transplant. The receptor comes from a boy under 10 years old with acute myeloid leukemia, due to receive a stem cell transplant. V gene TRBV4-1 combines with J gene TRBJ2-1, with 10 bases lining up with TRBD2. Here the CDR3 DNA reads TGCGCCAGCAGCCAACCCGGGACTAGCGTATACAATGAGCAGTTCTTC. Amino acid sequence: CASSQPGTSVYNEQFF.